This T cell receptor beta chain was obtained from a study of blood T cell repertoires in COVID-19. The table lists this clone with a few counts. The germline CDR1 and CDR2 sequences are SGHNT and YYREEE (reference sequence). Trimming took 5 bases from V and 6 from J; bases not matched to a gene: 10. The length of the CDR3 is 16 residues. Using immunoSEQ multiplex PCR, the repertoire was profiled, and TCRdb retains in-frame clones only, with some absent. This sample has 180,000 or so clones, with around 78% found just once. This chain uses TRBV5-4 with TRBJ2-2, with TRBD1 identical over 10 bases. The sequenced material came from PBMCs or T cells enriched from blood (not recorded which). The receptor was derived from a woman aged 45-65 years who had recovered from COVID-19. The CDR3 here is CASSLRQGAGSGELFF. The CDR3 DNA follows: TGTGCCAGCAGTCTCCGACAGGGGGCGGGATCCGGGGAGCTGTTTTTT. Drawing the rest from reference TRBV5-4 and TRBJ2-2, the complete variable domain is ETGVTQSPTHLIKTRGQQVTLRCSSQSGHNTVSWYQQALGQGPQFIFQYYREEENGRGNFPPRFSGLQFPNYSSELNVNALELDDSALYLCASSLRQGAGSGELFFGEGSRLTVL.